The clone carrying this T cell receptor beta chain was detected only a few times. The antigen is not known. These data come from a study of cytomegalovirus exposure and HLA in healthy donors. General study results and limits: A later analysis found common viral pathogens apparently linked to several of the most significant clusters. Owing to their indistinguishability, certain V segments, notably TRBV6-2 and TRBV6-3, were excluded. In a later analysis, HLA-C alleles had the fewest associated TCRs, DRB1 alleles the most.

CDR3 length: 14 amino acids. Despite likely unrecorded immune exposures, the donors were nominally healthy at the time of sampling. With 60 Vbeta and 13 Jbeta primers, the PCR was carried out. Only in-frame clones appear in the TCRdb table, and some are missing; sequencing was by immunoSEQ multiplex PCR. This sample carries some 76,000 clones, 65% to 80% of them seen once, and the ten largest clones take about 12%. The V and J genes are TRBV12-2 and TRBJ2-7; the table's TRBD2 call for D was not verified on the DNA. TRBV12-2 constitutes a pseudogene. Source material: PBMCs. The TCR was taken from a male donor in good health and CMV-seropositive. DNA for the CDR3: TGTGCAAGTCGGAGAGTGGACTGTACCTACGAGCAGTACTTC. Residues: CASRRVDCTYEQYF.